The clone carrying this TCR beta chain was detected many times. Its antigen is currently unknown. The CDR3 runs to 17 residues. V was cut by 1 base and J by 2 bases, with 17 bases left in between. Germline CDR1 and CDR2: LGHNA and YNFKEQ. The library came from three nested PCR rounds adapted from ARM-PCR protocols. TCRdb passed the multiplex PCR reads through MiXCR, listing each CDR3 protein once. The top ten clones hold around a third of a sample with over 100,000 distinct CDR3 sequences, about 75% of them seen once. RNA was extracted from bulk tissue without any cell sorting. These data come from a study of tumor and adjacent non-tumor tissue in lung cancer. Study-wide results and limits: TCR diversity was significantly greater in tumor than normal lung tissue.

What was sequenced was lung tumor tissue. The V call is TRBV4-2, the J call TRBJ1-2; D is uncertain. The receptor was isolated from an older woman with non-small cell lung cancer. The CDR3: CASSQVGSEGGNYGYTF. In nucleotides, the CDR3 is TGTGCCAGCAGCCAAGTGGGGAGCGAGGGAGGGAACTATGGCTACACCTTC.